A selection of T cell receptor beta chains follows, all from one sample in a study of T cells expressing NK-cell markers. TCRdb derives one entry per CDR3 protein from the 5' RACE reads, leaving out DNA. This sample contains a few hundred thousand distinct CDR3 sequences. Sequenced sample: blood T cells: a sorted CD56 or NKG2C T cell subset, CD4+ or CD8+ T cells, or bulk PBMC T cells (not recorded which). The receptors derive from a man aged 18-75 years in good health. Both conserved end residues are part of each CDR3. Fields, in order: V gene, J gene, CDR3 protein.

>TRBV6-5|TRBJ2-2
CASTNAGSSNTGELFF
>TRBV3-1|TRBJ1-3
CASSHITGGISGNTIYF
>TRBV20-1|TRBJ2-1
CSARDLWRGGVNEQFF
>TRBV29-1|TRBJ2-4
CSVDTNKNIQYF
>TRBV6-1|TRBJ1-2
CASRIPRGNYGYTF
>TRBV2|TRBJ2-7
CASRPGTSGRLYEQYF
>TRBV27|TRBJ1-4
CASSLRTTNEKLFF
>TRBV11-3|TRBJ2-7
CASSRHQPGLQALSYEQYF
>TRBV20-1|TRBJ2-7
CSAEGSDDYEQYF
>TRBV5-1|TRBJ1-2
CASSPWTGEYGYTF
>TRBV5-6|TRBJ1-5
CASSGALNQPQHF
>TRBV27|TRBJ2-2
CASSLGTSGGAIGELFF
>TRBV5-8|TRBJ2-7
CASSLAWPGPYEQYF
>TRBV6-2/TRBV6-3|TRBJ2-5
CASSPGQGREEGGGGRRTQYF
>TRBV7-9|TRBJ1-6
CASSGRTTYNSPLHF
>TRBV20-1|TRBJ2-1
CSASSLFGSSGDNEQFF
>TRBV5-1|TRBJ2-3
CASSASTDLPDTQYF
>TRBV12-3/TRBV12-4|TRBJ2-1
CASSPRTSGGNYNEQFF
>TRBV2|TRBJ2-2
CATRLSEGPGELFF
>TRBV9|TRBJ2-1
CASGTLGTSGTQFF
>TRBV7-2|TRBJ2-4
CASSSGATLAKNIQYF
>TRBV2|TRBJ2-6
CASSQPSGANVLTF
>TRBV6-1|TRBJ2-3
CAIFRQGTDTQYF
>TRBV23-1|TRBJ2-7
CASSPTGTGVLYEQYF
>TRBV18|TRBJ2-7
CPSSPLRGAGTFYEQYF